This T cell receptor beta chain came from a study of regulatory T cells in long-lasting Graves disease. As for time point: persistent/refractory GD, antithyroid drugs over 5 years with positive TRAb. TCR sequences were obtained from RNA taken from PBMCs. Per American Thyroid Association guidelines, Graves' disease was diagnosed. There are many counts of this clonotype. Sequencing libraries for TCR beta were prepared with iRepertoire HTBI primers and Arm-PCR of CDR3 regions. TCRdb ran MiXCR on the multiplex PCR reads and lists one entry per CDR3 protein. The sample carries more than 300,000 distinct CDR3 sequences, 15% to 20% recorded once. CDR1 is MNHNS and CDR2 is SASEGT in the germline V gene. V lost 3 bases to trimming and J lost 1 base; unmatched junction nucleotides: 15. CDR3 size: 19 residues.

The chain is built from TRBV6-1 and TRBJ1-5; 7 bases map to TRBD1. This clonotype was sampled from a female donor with Graves disease. The specimen comprised peripheral blood mononuclear cells (PBMCs), sampled when the disease was refractory, from a patient treated with antithyroid drugs. The CDR3 DNA reads TGTGCCAGCAGTGAGTGGGTCTACTCACCGGGACAGAGCAATCAGCCCCAGCATTTT. It translates to CASSEWVYSPGQSNQPQHF.